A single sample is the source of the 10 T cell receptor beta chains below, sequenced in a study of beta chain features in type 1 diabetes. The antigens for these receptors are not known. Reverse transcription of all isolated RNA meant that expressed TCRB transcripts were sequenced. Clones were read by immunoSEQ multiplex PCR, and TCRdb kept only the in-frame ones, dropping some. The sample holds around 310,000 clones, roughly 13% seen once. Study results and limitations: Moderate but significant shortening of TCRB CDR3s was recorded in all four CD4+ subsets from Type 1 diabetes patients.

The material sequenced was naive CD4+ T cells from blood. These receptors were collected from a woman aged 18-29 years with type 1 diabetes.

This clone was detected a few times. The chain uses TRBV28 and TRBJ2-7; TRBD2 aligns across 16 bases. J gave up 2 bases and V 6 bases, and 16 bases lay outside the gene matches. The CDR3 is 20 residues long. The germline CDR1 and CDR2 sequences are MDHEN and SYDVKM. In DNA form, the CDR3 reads TGTGCCAGCAGGCCCCGGGGAGCGGGACTAGCGGGAGGGGGGACCTACGAGCAGTACTTC. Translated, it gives CASRPRGAGLAGGGTYEQYF. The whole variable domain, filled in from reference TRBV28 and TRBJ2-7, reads DVKVTQSSRYLVKRTGEKVFLECVQDMDHENMFWYRQDPGLGLRLIYFSYDVKMKEKGDIPEGYSVSREKKERFSLILESASTNQTSMYLCASRPRGAGLAGGGTYEQYFGPGTRLTVT.

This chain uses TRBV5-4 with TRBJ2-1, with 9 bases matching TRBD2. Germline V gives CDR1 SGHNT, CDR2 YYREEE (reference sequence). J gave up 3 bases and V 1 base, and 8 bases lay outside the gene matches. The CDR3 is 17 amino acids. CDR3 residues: CASSLMAGGTSYNEQFF. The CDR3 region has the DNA TGTGCCAGCAGCTTGATGGCGGGGGGGACTAGCTACAATGAGCAGTTCTTC.

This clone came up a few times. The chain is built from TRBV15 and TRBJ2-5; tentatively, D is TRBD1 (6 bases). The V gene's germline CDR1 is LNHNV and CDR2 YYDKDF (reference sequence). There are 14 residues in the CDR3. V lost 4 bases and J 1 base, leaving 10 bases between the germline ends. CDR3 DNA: TGTGCCACCAGCACAGGACAGAGCCAAGAGACCCAGTACTTC. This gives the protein CATSTGQSQETQYF.

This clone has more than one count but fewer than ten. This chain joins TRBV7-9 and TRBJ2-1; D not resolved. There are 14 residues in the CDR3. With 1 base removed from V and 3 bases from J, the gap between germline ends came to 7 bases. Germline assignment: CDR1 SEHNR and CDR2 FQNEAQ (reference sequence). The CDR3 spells CASSLVSVYNEQFF. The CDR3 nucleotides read TGTGCCAGCAGCTTAGTGTCGGTCTACAATGAGCAGTTCTTC.

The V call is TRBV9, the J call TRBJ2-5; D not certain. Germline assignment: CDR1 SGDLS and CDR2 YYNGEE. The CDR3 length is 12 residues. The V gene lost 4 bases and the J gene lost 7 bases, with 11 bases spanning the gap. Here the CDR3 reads CASSSFLGTQYF. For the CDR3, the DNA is TGTGCCAGCAGCTCCTTCCTAGGGACCCAGTACTTC.

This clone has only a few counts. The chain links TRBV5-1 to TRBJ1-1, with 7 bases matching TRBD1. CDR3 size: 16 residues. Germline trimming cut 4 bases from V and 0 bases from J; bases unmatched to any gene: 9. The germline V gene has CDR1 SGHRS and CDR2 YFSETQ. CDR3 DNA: TGCGCCAGCAGCACGGGGACAGAGACTATGAACACTGAAGCTTTCTTT. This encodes CASSTGTETMNTEAFF.

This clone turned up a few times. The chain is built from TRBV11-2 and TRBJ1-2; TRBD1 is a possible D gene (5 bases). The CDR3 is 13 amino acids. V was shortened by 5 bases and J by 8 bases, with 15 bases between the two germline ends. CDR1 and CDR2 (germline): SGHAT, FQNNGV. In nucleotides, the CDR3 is TGTGCCAGCAGCCTAGTGGGGCTACAGGGCTACACCTTC. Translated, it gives CASSLVGLQGYTF.

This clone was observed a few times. CDR3 in amino acids: CASSLDIAEGEQYF. The DNA of the CDR3 is TGTGCCAGCAGTCTGGATATCGCTGAGGGCGAGCAGTACTTC. The rearrangement uses TRBV2 and TRBJ2-7; tentative D call: TRBD2 (5 bases). The germline V gene has CDR1 SNHLY and CDR2 FYNNEI. Trimming stripped 5 bases from V and 6 bases from J, with 17 bases between. The CDR3 is 14 amino acids.

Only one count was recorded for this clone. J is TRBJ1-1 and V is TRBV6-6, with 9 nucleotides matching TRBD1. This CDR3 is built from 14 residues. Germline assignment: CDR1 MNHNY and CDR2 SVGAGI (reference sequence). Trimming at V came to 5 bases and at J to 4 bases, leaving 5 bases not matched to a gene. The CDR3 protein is CASSTGTGSTEAFF. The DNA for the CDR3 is TGTGCCAGCAGTACCGGGACAGGGAGCACTGAAGCTTTCTTT.

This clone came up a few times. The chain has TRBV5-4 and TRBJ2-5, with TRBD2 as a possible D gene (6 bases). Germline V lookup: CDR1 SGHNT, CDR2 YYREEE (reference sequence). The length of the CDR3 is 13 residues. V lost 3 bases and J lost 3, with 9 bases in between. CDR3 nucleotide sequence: TGTGCCAGCAGCTGGGGGGTTAAAGAGACCCAGTACTTC. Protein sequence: CASSWGVKETQYF.